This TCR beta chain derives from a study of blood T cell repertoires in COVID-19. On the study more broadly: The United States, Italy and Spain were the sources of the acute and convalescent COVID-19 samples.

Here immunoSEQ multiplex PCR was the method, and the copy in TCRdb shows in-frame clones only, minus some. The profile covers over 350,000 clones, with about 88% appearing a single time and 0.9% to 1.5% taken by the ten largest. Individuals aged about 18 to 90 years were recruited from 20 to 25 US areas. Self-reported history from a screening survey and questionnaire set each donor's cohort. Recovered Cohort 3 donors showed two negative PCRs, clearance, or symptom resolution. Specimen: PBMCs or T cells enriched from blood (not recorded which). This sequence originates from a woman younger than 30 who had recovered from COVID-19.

CDR3 in amino acids: CASSPGTNYEQYF. For the CDR3, the DNA is TGCGCCAGCAGCCCCGGGACAAACTACGAGCAGTACTTC. This sequence joins TRBV4-1 and TRBJ2-7; D possibly corresponds to TRBD1 (6 bases). Per germline, CDR1 MGHRA and CDR2 YSYEKL. V was trimmed by 4 bases and J by 3 bases, leaving 10 bases between them. CDR3 length equals 13 residues.